Detailed here is one TCR beta chain. Its cognate antigen is unknown. Losses at the gene ends were 1 base for V and 8 bases for J; bases not matched to a gene: 6. Per the germline V gene, CDR1 is SGHTA and CDR2 is FQGNSA. The CDR3 runs 15 residues. The entry originates in a study of T-cell reconstitution after alpha-beta-depleted transplantation in children. Study-level points and caveats: High day-60 TCRbeta diversity in some patients came from surviving recipient T cells and thymic progenitors. Several hundred expanded graft clones reportedly were the source of alpha-beta T cells about two months after transplant. Newly produced T cells mostly accounted for T-cell counts and diversity one year post-transplant.

This sample's TCRbeta library carried unique molecular identifier barcodes. TCRdb redid the calling of the PCR reads with MiXCR, one entry per CDR3 protein. The sample has 440,000 or so distinct CDR3 sequences; 43% are singletons. The source is a girl aged 2 to 9 with aplastic anemia, due to receive a stem cell transplant. The chain carries TRBV7-2 and TRBJ2-1, with 9 nucleotides matching TRBD2. Sequencing was performed on PBMCs, taken before TCRalphabeta/CD19-depleted stem cell transplant. This chain's CDR3 is CASSLGLAGYDEQFF. In DNA form, the CDR3 reads TGTGCCAGCAGCTTAGGGCTAGCGGGGTACGATGAGCAGTTCTTC. Full variable domain (outside the CDR3, taken from reference TRBV7-2 and TRBJ2-1): GAGVSQSPSNKVTEKGKDVELRCDPISGHTALYWYRQSLGQGLEFLIYFQGNSAPDKSGLPSDRFSAERTGGSVSTLTIQRTQQEDSAVYLCASSLGLAGYDEQFFGPGTRLTVL.